The 20 T cell receptor beta chains below were found in one sample sequenced in a study of blood T cells in healthy people across ages. For the second PCR, which ran for about 7 to 11 cycles, a sample-barcoded 5' primer and a J-beta primer mix were used. TCRdb passed the 5' RACE reads through MiXCR, listing each CDR3 protein once. The sample lists approximately 940,000 distinct CDR3 sequences, around 48% occurring once. Sequencing input: blood. The receptors stem from a man younger than 40 in good health.

The rearrangement links TRBV5-1 to TRBJ2-7; 8 bases agree with TRBD2. Matching the DNA end better, TRBJ2-5 makes the J call doubtful. This CDR3 comprises 16 residues. Germline CDR1 and CDR2: SGHRS and YFSETQ. This CDR3 reads CASSWNGLAIRETQYF. As DNA, the CDR3 is TGCGCCAGCAGCTGGAACGGACTAGCTATACGAGAGACCCAGTACTTC.

This clonotype was counted a few times. This sequence may be a read error, since a much larger clone differs from it by one base. The V gene is TRBV20-1, the J gene TRBJ2-7; 10 positions agree with TRBD2. Germline V gene lookup returns CDR1 DFQATT and CDR2 SNEGSKA (reference sequence). The ends lost 6 bases at V and 7 bases at J; junction bases unmatched: 12. This CDR3 contains 14 residues. CDR3 residues: CSAGSGGRANEQYF. The CDR3 bases are TGCAGTGCGGGTAGCGGGGGGCGCGCCAATGAGCAGTACTTC.

This clonotype was found once. CDR3 sequence (DNA): TGTGCCAGCACCTGTTACAATGAGCAGTTCTTC. Translating gives CASTCYNEQFF. The rearrangement links TRBV7-2 to TRBJ2-1; D is undetermined. Germline V gene sequence: CDR1 SGHTA, CDR2 FQGNSA. CDR3 length equals 11 residues. Trimming took 7 bases from V and 4 from J, leaving 5 bases between them.

V and J are TRBV4-1 and TRBJ2-1, with 8 nucleotides matching TRBD2. The germline CDR1 and CDR2 sequences are MGHRA and YSYEKL. This CDR3 comprises 16 residues. V shed 6 bases and J 0 bases; nucleotides not matched to a gene: 7. As DNA, the CDR3 is TGCGCCAGCAGACGAGGTAGCGGGGACTCCTACAATGAGCAGTTCTTC. This gives the protein CASRRGSGDSYNEQFF.

DNA for the CDR3: TGTGCCATCAGTGAGGTTCTAGGGACCTACGAGCAGTTCTTC. Protein sequence: CAISEVLGTYEQFF. The chain is built from TRBV10-3 and TRBJ2-1, with D perhaps being TRBD1 or TRBD2 (5 bases each). The germline V gene encodes CDR1 ENHRY and CDR2 SYGVKD. V shed 2 bases and J shed 10 bases, with 15 bases lying between them. This CDR3 is 14 amino acids long.

The rearrangement uses TRBV29-1 and TRBJ1-4; weak D call: TRBD1 (5 bases). The CDR3 sequence is 14 residues long. Germline CDR1 and CDR2: SQVTM and ANQGSEA. V dropped 7 bases and J dropped 8 bases, with 20 bases sitting between them. The DNA for the CDR3 is TGCAGCGCCCGAGCAGGGTCGTACGCCGAAAAACTGTTTTTT. Translating gives CSARAGSYAEKLFF.

V usage is TRBV28 and J usage is TRBJ1-5, with D tentatively TRBD1 (6 bases). V was cut by 7 bases and J by 7 bases, with 14 bases left in between. The CDR3 runs 13 residues. From germline, CDR1 is MDHEN and CDR2 SYDVKM. The CDR3 sequence is CASNNQGPQPQHF. In DNA, the CDR3 is TGTGCCAGCAATAATCAGGGGCCCCAGCCCCAGCATTTT.

The chain is built from TRBV28 and TRBJ2-7; D not certain. Germline CDR1 is MDHEN and CDR2 is SYDVKM. The germline V and J ends were trimmed by 2 bases and 2 bases, with 10 bases remaining between them. CDR3 length equals 14 residues. CDR3 protein: CASSLGQAPYEQYF. The CDR3 region has the DNA TGTGCCAGCAGTTTAGGGCAGGCCCCCTACGAGCAGTACTTC. The whole variable domain, remainder taken from reference TRBV28 and TRBJ2-7, is DVKVTQSSRYLVKRTGEKVFLECVQDMDHENMFWYRQDPGLGLRLIYFSYDVKMKEKGDIPEGYSVSREKKERFSLILESASTNQTSMYLCASSLGQAPYEQYFGPGTRLTVT.

This clonotype has just a few counts. V usage is TRBV6-5 and J usage is TRBJ2-1; tentatively, D is TRBD1 (7 bases). The CDR3 has 14 residues. V shed 5 bases and J shed 8 bases, with 16 bases lying between them. Germline-derived CDR1 and CDR2 are MNHEY and SVGAGI. The CDR3 here is CASSPGQAGYEQFF. The CDR3 DNA reads TGTGCCAGCAGTCCCGGACAGGCGGGGTATGAGCAGTTCTTC.

This chain uses TRBV7-8 with TRBJ1-1; D is undetermined. The length of the CDR3 is 15 residues. V lost 8 bases to trimming and J lost 3 bases, with 19 bases between them. The V gene's germline CDR1 is SGHVS and CDR2 FQNEAQ. CDR3 DNA: TGTGCCAGCCGAGTAGGGCACCGTGGGGACACTGAAGCTTTCTTT. It encodes CASRVGHRGDTEAFF.

The genes are TRBV3-1 and TRBJ2-5; maybe TRBD2 (6 bases). The V end was cut by 3 bases, the J end by 5 bases, with 16 bases between. Per the germline V gene, CDR1 is LGHDT and CDR2 is YNNKEL (reference sequence). The CDR3 is 15 residues long. CDR3 DNA sequence: TGTGCCAGCAGCCACGGCGCGGGGCACCTGGAGACCCAGTACTTC. This translates into CASSHGAGHLETQYF.

In this sample, this clonotype turned up many times. The rearrangement uses TRBV4-1 and TRBJ2-7; 7 bases line up with TRBD1. The germline CDR1 and CDR2 sequences are MGHRA and YSYEKL. J gave up 0 bases and V 4 bases, and 6 bases lay outside the gene matches. CDR3 length: 15 amino acids. As DNA, the CDR3 is TGCGCCAGCAGCCTCCGGACAGGATCCTCCTACGAGCAGTACTTC. Translating gives CASSLRTGSSYEQYF.

The chain employs TRBV11-3 and TRBJ2-1; no firm D call. Germline V lookup: CDR1 SGHNT, CDR2 YENEEA. Trimming removed 4 bases at V and 3 bases at J, with 10 bases between. This CDR3 is built from 14 residues. The CDR3 DNA is TGTGCCAGCAGCTCCGGGCCCAACTACAATGAGCAGTTCTTC. As protein: CASSSGPNYNEQFF.

The V and J genes are TRBV5-1 and TRBJ2-2; a possible D gene is TRBD1 (6 bases). Germline CDR1 and CDR2: SGHRS and YFSETQ. The CDR3 consists of 15 residues. V lost 0 bases and J 1 base, leaving 7 bases between the germline ends. The CDR3 loop reads CASSLDRENTGELFF. DNA for the CDR3: TGCGCCAGCAGCTTGGACAGGGAGAACACCGGGGAGCTGTTTTTT. Supplemented by reference TRBV5-1 and TRBJ2-2, the full variable domain reads KAGVTQTPRYLIKTRGQQVTLSCSPISGHRSVSWYQQTPGQGLQFLFEYFSETQRNKGNFPGRFSGRQFSNSRSEMNVSTLELGDSALYLCASSLDRENTGELFFGEGSRLTVL.

This clonotype was detected only a few times. The chain links TRBV7-8 to TRBJ1-2, with unresolved D. CDR3 length: 16 amino acids. V was cut by 1 base and J by 0 bases, with 12 bases left in between. Germline loops: CDR1 SGHVS, CDR2 FQNEAQ. The CDR3 loop reads CASSLEVISTNYGYTF. CDR3 nucleotide sequence: TGTGCCAGCAGCTTAGAAGTCATCTCAACTAACTATGGCTACACCTTC.

Regarding this clonotype: A read error may account for a junction end that differs from germline. The rearrangement joins TRBV4-3 to TRBJ2-7; the D is unclear. Germline V gene lookup returns CDR1 LGHNA and CDR2 YSLEER. The CDR3 has 15 amino acids. The CDR3 DNA reads as TGCGCCAGCAACCAAACTCGGACCGACTCCTACGAGCAGTACTTC. Amino acids: CASNQTRTDSYEQYF.

The chain recombines TRBV27 with TRBJ1-2; D gene unclear. V was cut by 4 bases and J by 5 bases, with 14 bases left in between. The germline gives CDR1 MNHEY, CDR2 SMNVEV (reference sequence). The CDR3 covers 14 residues. The CDR3 DNA sequence: TGTGCCAGCAGTTCCGACCTGGAAGGGTATGGCTACACCTTC. Encoded protein: CASSSDLEGYGYTF.

The chain couples TRBV5-1 to TRBJ2-3; 9 bases are a match to TRBD1. Trimming at V came to 4 bases and at J to 2 bases, leaving 20 bases not matched to a gene. CDR1 is SGHRS and CDR2 is YFSETQ in the germline V gene. This CDR3 is built from 20 residues. CDR3 protein: CASSVMDRGSRGTFTDTQYF. CDR3 in DNA: TGCGCCAGCAGCGTGATGGACAGGGGTTCGCGGGGGACATTCACAGATACGCAGTATTTT.

The J gene is TRBJ2-4, the V gene TRBV12-3 or TRBV12-4; D call uncertain. The J call may be in error: the DNA end matches TRBJ2-7 better. The CDR3 totals 13 residues. The CDR3 loop is CASGVLGKNEQYF. The CDR3 DNA reads TGTGCCAGCGGTGTTCTGGGGAAAAACGAGCAGTACTTC.

V and J are TRBV10-3 and TRBJ2-5; D tentatively fits TRBD1 or TRBD2 (5 bases each). Gene TRBJ2-7 matches the end of the DNA better, so the J call may be wrong. The germline CDR1 and CDR2 sequences are ENHRY and SYGVKD. This CDR3 comprises 15 residues. The CDR3 DNA reads TGTGCCATCAGTGTAGGGACCCAGGAGAGCTACGAGCAGTACTTC. Its protein is CAISVGTQESYEQYF.